This record concerns one T cell receptor (beta chain) sequence. This specimen comes from a study of OX40 agonist ivuxolimab in advanced cancers. Across the whole study: Partial responses occurred in three patients (one hepatocellular carcinoma, two cutaneous melanoma).

The protocol was immunoSEQ multiplex PCR, while the TCRdb copy is restricted to in-frame clones and leaves out a portion. The profile shows under 85,000 clones, just over 85% of them singletons. With 0 bases removed from V and 8 bases from J, the gap between germline ends came to 11 bases. Germline values: CDR1 MNHEY, CDR2 SVGAGI. This CDR3 has 14 amino acids. The source is an adult with an advanced solid tumor such as melanoma, head and neck, liver or kidney cancer. This chain joins TRBV6-5 and TRBJ1-3; D is ambiguous. This specimen was CD4+ or CD8+ T cells sorted from blood, taken in a trial of the OX40 agonist ivuxolimab. The CDR3 protein is CASSYSELSDTIYF. As DNA, the CDR3 is TGTGCCAGCAGTTACTCGGAACTGTCGGACACCATATATTTT.